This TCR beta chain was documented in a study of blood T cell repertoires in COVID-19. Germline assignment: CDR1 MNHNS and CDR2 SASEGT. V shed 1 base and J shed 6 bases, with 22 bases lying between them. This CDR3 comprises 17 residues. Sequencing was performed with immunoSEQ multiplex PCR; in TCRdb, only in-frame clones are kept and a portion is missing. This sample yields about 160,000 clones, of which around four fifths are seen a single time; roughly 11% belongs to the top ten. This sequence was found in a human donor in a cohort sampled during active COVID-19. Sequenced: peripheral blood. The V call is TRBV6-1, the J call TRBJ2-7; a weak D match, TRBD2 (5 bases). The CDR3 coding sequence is TGTGCCAGCAGTGAAGTACCTGGCTCAGCGCGAGGAGGCGAGCAGTACTTC. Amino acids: CASSEVPGSARGGEQYF.